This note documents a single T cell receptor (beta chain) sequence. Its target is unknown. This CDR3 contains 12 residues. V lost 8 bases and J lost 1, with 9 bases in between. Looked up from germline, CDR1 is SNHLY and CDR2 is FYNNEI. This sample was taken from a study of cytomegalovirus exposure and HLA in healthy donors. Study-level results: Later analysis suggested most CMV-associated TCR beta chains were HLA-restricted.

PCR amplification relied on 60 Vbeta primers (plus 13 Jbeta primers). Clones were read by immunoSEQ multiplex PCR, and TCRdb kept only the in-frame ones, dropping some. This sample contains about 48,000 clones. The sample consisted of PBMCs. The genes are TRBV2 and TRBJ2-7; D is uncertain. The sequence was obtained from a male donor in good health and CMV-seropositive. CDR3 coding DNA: TGTGCCAGCGCGGCGGAATCCTACGAGCAGTACTTC. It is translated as CASAAESYEQYF.